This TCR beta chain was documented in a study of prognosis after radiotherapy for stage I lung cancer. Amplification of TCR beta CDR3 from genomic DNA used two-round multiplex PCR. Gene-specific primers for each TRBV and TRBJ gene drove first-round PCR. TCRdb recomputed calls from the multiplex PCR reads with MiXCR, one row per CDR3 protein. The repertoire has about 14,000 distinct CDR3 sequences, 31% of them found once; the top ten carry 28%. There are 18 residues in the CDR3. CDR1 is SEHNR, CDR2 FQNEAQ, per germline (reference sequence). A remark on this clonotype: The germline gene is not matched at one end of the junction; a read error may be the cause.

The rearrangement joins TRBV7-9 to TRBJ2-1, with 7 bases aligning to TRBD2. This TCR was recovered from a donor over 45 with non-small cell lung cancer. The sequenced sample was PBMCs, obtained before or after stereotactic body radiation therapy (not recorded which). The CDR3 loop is CAISSQEASGRSYNEQFF. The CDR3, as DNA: TGTGCCATCAGCTCCCAGGAGGCTAGCGGTAGATCCTACAATGAGCAGTTCTTC. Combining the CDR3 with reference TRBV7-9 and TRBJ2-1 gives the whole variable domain DTGVSQNPRHKITKRGQNVTFRCDPISEHNRLYWYRQTLGQGPEFLTYFQNEAQLEKSRLLSDRFSAERPKGSFSTLEIQRTEQGDSAMYLCAISSQEASGRSYNEQFFGPGTRLTVL.